A selection of T cell receptor beta chains follows, all from one sample in a study of shared clonotypes between healthy human individuals. Sequencing used immunoSEQ multiplex PCR; TCRdb keeps in-frame clones, though not all of them. The sample has roughly 500,000 clones, over 70% seen once. Sequencing was done on a sample of PBMCs. The origin of the receptors is a woman aged 40 to 49 in good health. Some clones in this sample may be carry-over from other donors' samples. Each CDR3 is given with its conserved first and last residue. The order of the fields is clone size, J gene, V gene, D gene, CDR3 protein, CDR3 DNA. A D gene is named only where the DNA matches it firmly. A clone size is listed for some rows: how often the clone was seen (once, few, many), or a class if it is expanded.

>-|TRBJ2-1|TRBV2|-
CASQGSSYNEQFF
TGTGCCAGCCAAGGGAGCTCCTACAATGAGCAGTTCTTC
>once|TRBJ2-2|TRBV27|-
CASSPLVPGLDIRTGELFF
TGTGCCAGCAGTCCTTTGGTTCCGGGACTCGATATTAGAACCGGGGAGCTGTTTTTT
>-|TRBJ2-1|TRBV11-1|-
CASSQIEQFF
TGTGCCAGCAGCCAGATTGAGCAGTTCTTC
>-|TRBJ1-1|TRBV7-8|-
CASSLGHGLGEAFF
TGTGCCAGCAGCCTCGGTCACGGTTTAGGTGAAGCTTTCTTT
>few|TRBJ2-7|TRBV14|-
CASSPVRGLTSEQYF
TGTGCCAGCAGCCCGGTTCGGGGACTTACCTCCGAGCAGTACTTC
>-|TRBJ2-7|TRBV5-1|-
CASSLGDPPYEQYF
TGCGCCAGCAGCTTGGGGGATCCGCCCTACGAGCAGTACTTC
>-|TRBJ2-7|TRBV28|TRBD1
CASSLTQGGSYEQYF
TGTGCCAGCAGTTTGACACAGGGGGGCTCCTACGAGCAGTACTTC
>-|TRBJ1-2|TRBV7-9|-
CASSSTYGYTF
TGTGCCAGCAGCTCCACCTATGGCTACACCTTC
>-|TRBJ2-7|TRBV28|TRBD2
CASSLGTSVYEQYF
TGTGCCAGCAGTTTGGGGACTAGCGTCTACGAGCAGTACTTC
>-|TRBJ2-2|TRBV19|-
CASSIRGALTGELFF
TGTGCCAGTAGTATAAGGGGGGCTTTGACCGGGGAGCTGTTTTTT
>-|TRBJ1-1|TRBV2|-
CASIAGVNTEAFF
TGTGCCAGCATAGCAGGGGTGAACACTGAAGCTTTCTTT
>-|TRBJ2-2|TRBV18|TRBD2
CASSPSSGGVPGELFF
TGTGCCAGCTCACCCTCCAGCGGGGGAGTCCCCGGGGAGCTGTTTTTT
>-|TRBJ1-1|TRBV5-4|-
CASSLDGGRNTEAFF
TGTGCCAGCAGCTTGGATGGGGGACGGAACACTGAAGCTTTCTTT
>-|TRBJ2-5|TRBV7-9|TRBD1
CASSSHRRQGETQYF
TGTGCCAGCAGCTCCCACAGGAGACAGGGAGAGACCCAGTACTTC
>once|TRBJ1-3|TRBV4-1|-
CASSLESGNTIYF
TGCGCCAGCAGCCTAGAGTCTGGAAACACCATATATTTT
>few|TRBJ2-7|TRBV27|-
CASRAVAASYEQYF
TGTGCCAGCAGAGCCGTGGCGGCCTCCTACGAGCAGTACTTC
>-|TRBJ2-3|TRBV15|TRBD2
CATSTGSGRSRDTQYF
TGTGCCACCAGCACCGGTAGCGGGAGGTCCCGGGATACGCAGTATTTT
>few|TRBJ2-2|TRBV9|-
CASSVEPYTGELFF
TGTGCCAGCAGCGTAGAGCCATACACCGGGGAGCTGTTTTTT
>-|TRBJ2-2|TRBV9|TRBD2
CASSVADEAGIQRDTGELFF
TGTGCCAGCAGCGTAGCGGATGAAGCGGGAATACAAAGGGACACCGGGGAGCTGTTTTTT
>many|TRBJ2-2|TRBV5-1|TRBD1
CASSLGQGSDGELFF
TGCGCCAGCAGCCTGGGACAGGGTAGTGACGGGGAGCTGTTTTTT